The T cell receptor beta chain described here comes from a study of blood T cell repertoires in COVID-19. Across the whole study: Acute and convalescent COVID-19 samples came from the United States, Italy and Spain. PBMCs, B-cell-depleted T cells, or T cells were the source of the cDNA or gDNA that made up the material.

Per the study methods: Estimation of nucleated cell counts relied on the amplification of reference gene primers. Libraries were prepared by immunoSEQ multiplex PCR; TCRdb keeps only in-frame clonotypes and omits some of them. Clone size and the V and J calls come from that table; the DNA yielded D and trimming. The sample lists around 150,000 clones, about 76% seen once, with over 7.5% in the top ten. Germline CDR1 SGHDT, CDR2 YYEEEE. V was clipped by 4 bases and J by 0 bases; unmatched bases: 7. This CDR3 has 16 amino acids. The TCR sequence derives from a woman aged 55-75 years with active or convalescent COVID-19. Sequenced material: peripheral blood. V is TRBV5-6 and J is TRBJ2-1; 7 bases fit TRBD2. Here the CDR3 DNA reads TGTGCCAGCAGCCCGCCTAGCGGCATCTCCTACAATGAGCAGTTCTTC. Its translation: CASSPPSGISYNEQFF.